This TCR beta chain comes out of a study of shared T cell receptors in the human thymus. The assay was immunoSEQ multiplex PCR, and TCRdb's table has in-frame clones only and misses some. The sample yields about 710,000 clones, about 89% seen once. The CDR3 spans 14 residues. With 4 bases clipped from V and 1 base from J, the junction kept 4 bases outside the gene matches. Germline CDR1 and CDR2: MNHNS and SASEGT. These data were likewise used in another study, on human thymus T cells. From that second work: Resections from corrective heart surgery provided thymus tissue.

The TCR was taken from a boy under two years old with a congenital heart defect. Sequenced input: thymocytes. The chain has TRBV6-1 and TRBJ2-7, with 7 bases aligning to TRBD1. CDR3 DNA sequence: TGTGCCAGCAGTGTGGACAGGTGTTCCTACGAGCAGTACTTC. This gives the protein CASSVDRCSYEQYF.